Each of the 15 T cell receptor beta chains below was sequenced from the same sample in a study of CD8+ T cells in alopecia areata. cDNA serving as the sequencing template came from extracted, reverse transcribed RNA. Repertoires were generated with immunoSEQ multiplex PCR, while TCRdb's copy carries only in-frame clones and drops some. The table includes roughly 11,000 clones, approximately 57% detected once. Peripheral blood, together with lesional scalp punch biopsies, was collected from alopecia areata patients. Sequencing input: skin. These receptors were obtained from a human donor with alopecia areata.

This clone is classed as medium-sized. This chain joins TRBV18 and TRBJ2-1; 7 bases fit TRBD2. The CDR3 runs 14 residues. V was pared by 1 base and J by 5 bases, with 2 bases of the junction left unmatched. The V gene's germline CDR1 is KGHSH and CDR2 LQKENI. CDR3: CASSPQAGNNEQFF. For the CDR3, the DNA is TGTGCCAGCTCACCACAAGCGGGAAACAATGAGCAGTTCTTC.

Relative to its sample, this clone is medium-sized (0.01 to 0.1%). The V gene is TRBV23-1, the J gene TRBJ2-2; D ambiguous. Being an ORF, TRBV23-1 has a function that is uncertain. This CDR3 comprises 17 residues. The germline V and J ends were trimmed by 0 bases and 1 base, with 12 bases remaining between them. This CDR3 reads CASSQSTPNRNTGELFF. The CDR3 region has the DNA TGCGCCAGCAGTCAATCGACCCCAAACAGGAACACCGGGGAGCTGTTTTTT.

The chain carries TRBV29-1 and TRBJ2-1; 7 bases align to TRBD1. The CDR3 has 13 residues. Trimming cost V 4 bases and J 1 base; bases outside gene matches: 1. CDR1 SQVTM and CDR2 ANQGSEA come from the germline V gene. CDR3 DNA sequence: TGCAGCGTTGCAGGGGGATCCTACAATGAGCAGTTCTTC. Its protein product is CSVAGGSYNEQFF.

This rearrangement joins TRBV7-2 to TRBJ2-2; the match to TRBD2 covers 7 bases. The V segment lost 4 bases and the J segment 5 bases; nucleotides outside the gene matches: 7. This CDR3 has 15 amino acids. Germline loops: CDR1 SGHTA, CDR2 FQGNSA. This CDR3 is CASSSELRGTGELFF. DNA of the CDR3: TGTGCCAGCAGCTCCGAGTTGCGGGGGACCGGGGAGCTGTTTTTT.

V is TRBV7-2 and J is TRBJ2-3, with TRBD2 matching over 14 bases. Germline V gene lookup returns CDR1 SGHTA and CDR2 FQGNSA. This CDR3 comprises 17 residues. Trimming at V came to 3 bases and at J to 1 base, leaving 3 bases not matched to a gene. The CDR3 reads CASSFTTSGRGTDTQYF. As DNA, the CDR3 is TGTGCCAGCAGCTTTACGACTAGCGGGAGGGGCACAGATACGCAGTATTTT.

J is TRBJ2-2 and V is TRBV18; D unclear. CDR1 KGHSH and CDR2 LQKENI come from the germline V gene. This CDR3 has 14 residues. The germline V and J ends were trimmed by 5 bases and 1 base, with 8 bases remaining between them. The CDR3 sequence: CASSTAVNTGELFF. The CDR3 DNA reads as TGTGCCAGCTCAACGGCGGTGAACACCGGGGAGCTGTTTTTT.

This clone has a single count. This chain links TRBV18 with TRBJ1-1; the D is unclear. The CDR3 covers 14 residues. With 0 bases removed from V and 13 bases from J, the gap between germline ends came to 18 bases. Germline CDR1 reads KGHSH; CDR2 reads LQKENI. CDR3 amino acids: CASSPPRHDPRDFF. DNA for the CDR3: TGTGCCAGCTCACCACCGAGGCACGACCCCCGGGATTTCTTT.

The chain uses TRBV6-5 and TRBJ2-2, with D tentatively TRBD1 (5 bases). The ends were cut back, 4 bases at V and 3 bases at J, with 15 bases in the middle. The germline V gene has CDR1 MNHEY and CDR2 SVGAGI. The CDR3 contains 16 residues. The CDR3, as DNA: TGTGCCAGCAGTTCCCTTTTAGGGGTCGACACCGGGGAGCTGTTTTTT. Translation: CASSSLLGVDTGELFF.

J is TRBJ2-7 and V is TRBV2, with unresolved D. CDR1 is SNHLY and CDR2 is FYNNEI in the germline V gene. This CDR3 has 11 amino acids. V gave up 4 bases and J gave up 1 base, with 2 bases separating them. CDR3 sequence reads: CASSASYEQYF. The CDR3 DNA reads as TGTGCCAGCAGTGCGTCCTACGAGCAGTACTTC.

This clone showed up just a few times. The chain couples TRBV15 to TRBJ2-7; 9 bases are a match to TRBD1. The CDR3 is 16 amino acids. The trim removed 3 bases at V and 0 bases at J, leaving 6 bases unmatched. Looked up from germline, CDR1 is LNHNV and CDR2 is YYDKDF (reference sequence). In DNA, the CDR3 is TGTGCCACCAGCAGGGGAGACAGGGGGTTCTCCTACGAGCAGTACTTC. Translating it yields CATSRGDRGFSYEQYF.

CDR3 amino acids: CASSYGTGLNSPLHF. CDR3 coding DNA: TGTGCCAGCAGTTACGGGACAGGACTGAATTCACCCCTCCACTTT. This chain joins TRBV6-5 and TRBJ1-6; 8 bases line up with TRBD1. The germline V gene encodes CDR1 MNHEY and CDR2 SVGAGI. J gave up 7 bases and V 2 bases, and 4 bases lay outside the gene matches. The CDR3 has 15 residues.

This clone was counted between two and nine times. V and J are TRBV10-3 and TRBJ2-7; D gene uncertain. Germline lookup yields CDR1 ENHRY and CDR2 SYGVKD. The CDR3 covers 12 residues. Trimming removed 4 bases from V and 1 base from J, with 5 bases in between. The DNA of the CDR3 is TGTGCCATCAGTGCTGGGTCCTACGAGCAGTACTTC. As protein: CAISAGSYEQYF.

The chain carries TRBV19 and TRBJ1-6, with D unclear. Between the trimmed V and J ends, which lost 2 bases and 9 bases, there was a span of 11 bases. This CDR3 contains 14 residues. Germline V gene data show CDR1 as LNHDA and CDR2 as SQIVND (reference sequence). The CDR3 DNA reads as TGTGCCAGTAGTATATCGACCTTGGGTTCACCCCTCCACTTT. Amino acids: CASSISTLGSPLHF.

The chain's CDR3 is CASRATGYQPQHF. The CDR3 bases are TGTGCCAGCAGGGCGACAGGGTATCAGCCCCAGCATTTT. The rearrangement joins TRBV6-1 to TRBJ1-5, with 7 bases aligning to TRBD1. J lost 5 bases, V lost 6 bases, and 4 bases had no gene match. Germline V gives CDR1 MNHNS, CDR2 SASEGT. The length of the CDR3 is 13 residues.

The chain joins TRBV4-2 to TRBJ2-1; the match to TRBD2 covers 16 bases. V shed 4 bases and J 3 bases; nucleotides not matched to a gene: 6. Germline loops: CDR1 LGHNA, CDR2 YNFKEQ. The CDR3 is 18 residues long. CDR3 in amino acids: CASSLGTSGGAGYNEQFF. CDR3 DNA sequence: TGTGCCAGCAGCCTCGGGACTAGCGGGGGGGCCGGCTACAATGAGCAGTTCTTC.